This T cell receptor (beta chain) is from a study of T cell responses to AZD1222 COVID-19 vaccine. Findings of the study overall: Possibly, clonal diversity was underestimated; donors were largely white British and included more females.

On this clone itself: No antigen is known for it.

TCRdb keeps only in-frame clones here, not all; method: immunoSEQ multiplex PCR. The data show around 120,000 clones, about 87% seen once. Germline lookup yields CDR1 SGHRS and CDR2 YFSETQ. V was clipped by 5 bases and J by 6 bases; unmatched bases: 7. The CDR3 consists of 15 residues. This chain joins TRBV5-1 and TRBJ2-2; TRBD1 aligns across 10 bases. This material consisted of peripheral blood, taken on day 0 of AZD1222 vaccination. The TCR sequence derives from an adult in good health. CDR3 loop: CASSFTGTGAGELFF. The CDR3 DNA follows: TGCGCCAGCAGTTTTACCGGGACAGGGGCCGGGGAGCTGTTTTTT. Combining the CDR3 with reference TRBV5-1 and TRBJ2-2 gives the whole variable domain KAGVTQTPRYLIKTRGQQVTLSCSPISGHRSVSWYQQTPGQGLQFLFEYFSETQRNKGNFPGRFSGRQFSNSRSEMNVSTLELGDSALYLCASSFTGTGAGELFFGEGSRLTVL.